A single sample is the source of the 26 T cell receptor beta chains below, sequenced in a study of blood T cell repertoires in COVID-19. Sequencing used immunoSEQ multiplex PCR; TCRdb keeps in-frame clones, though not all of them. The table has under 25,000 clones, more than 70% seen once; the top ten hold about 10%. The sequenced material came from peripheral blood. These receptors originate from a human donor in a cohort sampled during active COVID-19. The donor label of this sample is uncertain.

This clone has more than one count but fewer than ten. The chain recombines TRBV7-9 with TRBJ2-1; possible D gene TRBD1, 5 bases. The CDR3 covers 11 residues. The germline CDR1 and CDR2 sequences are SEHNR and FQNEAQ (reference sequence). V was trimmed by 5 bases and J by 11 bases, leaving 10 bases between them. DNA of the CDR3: TGTGCCAGCAGCCCCAGGGATAAGCAGTTCTTC. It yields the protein CASSPRDKQFF.

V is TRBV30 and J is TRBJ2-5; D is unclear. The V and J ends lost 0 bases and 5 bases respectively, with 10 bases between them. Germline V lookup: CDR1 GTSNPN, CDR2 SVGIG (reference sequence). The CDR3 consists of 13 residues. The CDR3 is CAWSVRARETQYF. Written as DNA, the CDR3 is TGTGCCTGGAGTGTACGAGCTCGGGAGACCCAGTACTTC.

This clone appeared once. The CDR3 loop reads CASSHRDREQSNYGYTF. Here the CDR3 DNA reads TGTGCCAGCAGCCACCGGGACAGGGAGCAATCTAACTATGGCTACACCTTC. This chain joins TRBV7-8 and TRBJ1-2; 9 nucleotides agree with TRBD1. CDR3 length: 17 amino acids. Germline V gene lookup returns CDR1 SGHVS and CDR2 FQNEAQ. Trimming took 5 bases from V and 0 from J; bases not matched to a gene: 10.

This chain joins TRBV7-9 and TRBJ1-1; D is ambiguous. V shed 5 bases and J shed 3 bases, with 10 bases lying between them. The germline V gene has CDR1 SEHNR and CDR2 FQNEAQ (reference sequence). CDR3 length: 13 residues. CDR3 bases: TGTGCCAGCAGCCGTCCGGTTGACACTGAAGCTTTCTTT. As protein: CASSRPVDTEAFF.

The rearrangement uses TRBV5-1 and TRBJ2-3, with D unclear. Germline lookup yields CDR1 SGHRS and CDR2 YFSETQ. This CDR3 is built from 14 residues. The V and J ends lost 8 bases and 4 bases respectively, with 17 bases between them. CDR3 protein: CASRNDKSADTQYF. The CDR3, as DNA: TGCGCCAGTCGAAACGATAAGAGCGCAGATACGCAGTATTTT.

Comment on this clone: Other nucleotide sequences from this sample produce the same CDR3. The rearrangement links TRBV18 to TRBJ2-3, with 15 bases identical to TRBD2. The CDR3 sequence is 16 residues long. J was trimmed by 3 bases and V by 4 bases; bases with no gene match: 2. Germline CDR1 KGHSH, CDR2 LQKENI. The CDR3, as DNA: TGTGCCAGCTCACTAGGGACTAGCGGGAGGACAGATACGCAGTATTTT. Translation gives CASSLGTSGRTDTQYF.

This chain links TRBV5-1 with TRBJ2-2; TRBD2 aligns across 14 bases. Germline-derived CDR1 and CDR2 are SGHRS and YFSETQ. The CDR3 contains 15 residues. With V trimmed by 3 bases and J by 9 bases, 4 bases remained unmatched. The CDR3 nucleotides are TGCGCCAGCAGCTCGACTAGCGGGAGGGAGCGGGAGCTGTTTTTT. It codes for CASSSTSGRERELFF.

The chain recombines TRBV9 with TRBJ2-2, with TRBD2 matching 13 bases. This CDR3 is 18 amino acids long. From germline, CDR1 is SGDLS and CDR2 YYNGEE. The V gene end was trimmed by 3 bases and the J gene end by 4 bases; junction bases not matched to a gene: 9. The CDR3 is CASSEPGTSGTATGELFF. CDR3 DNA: TGTGCCAGCAGCGAACCCGGGACTAGCGGGACCGCCACCGGGGAGCTGTTTTTT.

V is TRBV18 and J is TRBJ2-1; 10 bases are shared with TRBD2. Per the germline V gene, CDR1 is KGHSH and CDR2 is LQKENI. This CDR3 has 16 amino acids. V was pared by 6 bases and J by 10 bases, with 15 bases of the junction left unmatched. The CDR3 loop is CASSPEAGGPGGEQFF. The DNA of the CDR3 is TGTGCCAGCTCTCCTGAAGCGGGAGGGCCCGGAGGGGAGCAGTTCTTC.

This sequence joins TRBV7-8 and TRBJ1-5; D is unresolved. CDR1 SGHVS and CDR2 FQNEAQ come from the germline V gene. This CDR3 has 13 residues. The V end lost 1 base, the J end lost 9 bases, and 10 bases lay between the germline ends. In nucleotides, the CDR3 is TGTGCCAGCAGCTTAGAGATACGGAGGCCCCAGCATTTT. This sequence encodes CASSLEIRRPQHF.

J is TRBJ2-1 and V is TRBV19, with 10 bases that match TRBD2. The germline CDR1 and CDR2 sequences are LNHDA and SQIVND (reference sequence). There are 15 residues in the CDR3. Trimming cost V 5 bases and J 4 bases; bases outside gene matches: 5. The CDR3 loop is CASSLLAGAYNEQFF. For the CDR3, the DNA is TGTGCCAGTAGTCTGCTAGCGGGAGCGTACAATGAGCAGTTCTTC.

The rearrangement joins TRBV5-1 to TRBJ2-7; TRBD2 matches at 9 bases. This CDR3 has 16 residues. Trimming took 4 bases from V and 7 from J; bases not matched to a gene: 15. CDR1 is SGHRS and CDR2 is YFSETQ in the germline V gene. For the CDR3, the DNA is TGCGCCAGCAGCCATCCCCTAGCGGGAAGCCCTACGGAGCAGTACTTC. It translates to CASSHPLAGSPTEQYF.

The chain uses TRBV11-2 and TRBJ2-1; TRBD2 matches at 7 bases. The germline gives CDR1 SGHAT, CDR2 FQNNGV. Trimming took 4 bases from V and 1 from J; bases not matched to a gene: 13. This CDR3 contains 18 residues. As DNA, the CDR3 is TGTGCCAGCAGCTCCCTCGGATGGCGGGAGTATTCCTACAATGAGCAGTTCTTC. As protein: CASSSLGWREYSYNEQFF. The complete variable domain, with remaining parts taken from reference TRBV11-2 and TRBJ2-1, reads EAGVAQSPRYKIIEKRQSVAFWCNPISGHATLYWYQQILGQGPKLLIQFQNNGVVDDSQLPKDRFSAERLKGVDSTLKIQPAKLEDSAVYLCASSSLGWREYSYNEQFFGPGTRLTVL.

The CDR3: CASKRTGDHTTEAFF. The CDR3 DNA reads as TGTGCCAGCAAGCGGACAGGGGATCATACTACTGAAGCTTTCTTT. The chain recombines TRBV2 with TRBJ1-1; 9 bases align to TRBD1. The CDR3 is 15 residues long. V lost 7 bases, J lost 5 bases, and 11 bases stayed unmatched. The germline V gene encodes CDR1 SNHLY and CDR2 FYNNEI.

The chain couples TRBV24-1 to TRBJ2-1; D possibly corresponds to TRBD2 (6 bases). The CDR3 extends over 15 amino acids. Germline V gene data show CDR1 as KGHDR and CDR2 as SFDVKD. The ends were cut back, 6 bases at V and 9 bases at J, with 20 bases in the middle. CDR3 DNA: TGTGCCACCAGTCTTACTAGCAGTCCCCGTAGTGAGCAGTTCTTC. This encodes CATSLTSSPRSEQFF.

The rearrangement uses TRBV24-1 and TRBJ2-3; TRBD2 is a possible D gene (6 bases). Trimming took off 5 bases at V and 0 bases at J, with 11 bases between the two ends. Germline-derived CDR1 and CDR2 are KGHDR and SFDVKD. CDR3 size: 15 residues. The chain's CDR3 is CATSVGAGSTDTQYF. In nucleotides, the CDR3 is TGTGCCACCAGTGTGGGAGCGGGCAGCACAGATACGCAGTATTTT.

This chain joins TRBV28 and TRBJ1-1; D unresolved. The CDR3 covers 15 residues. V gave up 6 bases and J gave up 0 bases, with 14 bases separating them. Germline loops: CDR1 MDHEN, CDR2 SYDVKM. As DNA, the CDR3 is TGTGCCAGCAGAAGAACCGGGGTGATGAACACTGAAGCTTTCTTT. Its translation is CASRRTGVMNTEAFF.

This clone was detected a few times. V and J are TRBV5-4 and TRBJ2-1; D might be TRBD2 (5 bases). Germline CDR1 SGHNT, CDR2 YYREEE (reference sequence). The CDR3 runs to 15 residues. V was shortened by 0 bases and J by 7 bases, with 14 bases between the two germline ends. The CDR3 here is CASSLGGFTPNEQFF. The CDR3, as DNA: TGTGCCAGCAGCTTGGGCGGGTTTACCCCGAATGAGCAGTTCTTC.

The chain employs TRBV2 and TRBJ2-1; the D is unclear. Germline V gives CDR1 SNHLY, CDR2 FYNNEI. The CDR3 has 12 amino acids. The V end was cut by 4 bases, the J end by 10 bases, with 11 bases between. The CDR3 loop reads CASSGSLSEQFF. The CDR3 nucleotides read TGTGCCAGCAGTGGGTCGCTATCGGAGCAGTTCTTC.

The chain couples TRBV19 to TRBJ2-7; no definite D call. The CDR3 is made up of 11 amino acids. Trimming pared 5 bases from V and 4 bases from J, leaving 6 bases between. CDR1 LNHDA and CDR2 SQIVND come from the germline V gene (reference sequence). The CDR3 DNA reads TGTGCCAGTAGTTCCAGGTACGAGCAGTACTTC. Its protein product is CASSSRYEQYF.

The CDR3 nucleotides read TGTGCCACCAGCGCGTCTTTTAGCACAGATACGCAGTATTTT. This translates into CATSASFSTDTQYF. The rearrangement uses TRBV24-1 and TRBJ2-3; D unresolved. This CDR3 has 14 residues. Germline assignment: CDR1 KGHDR and CDR2 SFDVKD. The ends were cut back, 7 bases at V and 0 bases at J, with 10 bases in the middle.

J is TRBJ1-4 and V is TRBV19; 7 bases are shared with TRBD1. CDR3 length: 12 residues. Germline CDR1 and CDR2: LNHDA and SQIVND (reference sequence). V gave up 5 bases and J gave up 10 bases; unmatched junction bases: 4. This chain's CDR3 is CASSRQGGKLFF. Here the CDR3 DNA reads TGTGCCAGTAGTCGACAGGGTGGAAAACTGTTTTTT.

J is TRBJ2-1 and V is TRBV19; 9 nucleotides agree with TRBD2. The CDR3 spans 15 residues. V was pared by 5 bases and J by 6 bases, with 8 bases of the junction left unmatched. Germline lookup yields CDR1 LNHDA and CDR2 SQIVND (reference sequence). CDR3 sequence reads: CASSLVAGVGNEQFF. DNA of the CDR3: TGTGCCAGTAGTCTAGTAGCGGGAGTTGGCAATGAGCAGTTCTTC. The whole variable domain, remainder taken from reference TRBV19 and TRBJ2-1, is DGGITQSPKYLFRKEGQNVTLSCEQNLNHDAMYWYRQDPGQGLRLIYYSQIVNDFQKGDIAEGYSVSREKKESFPLTVTSAQKNPTAFYLCASSLVAGVGNEQFFGPGTRLTVL.

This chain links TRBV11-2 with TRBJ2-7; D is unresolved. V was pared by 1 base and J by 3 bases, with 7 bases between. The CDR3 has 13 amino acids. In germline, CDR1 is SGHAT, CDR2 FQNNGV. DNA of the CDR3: TGTGCCAGCAGCTTAGGTTTATTCTACGAGCAGTACTTC. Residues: CASSLGLFYEQYF.

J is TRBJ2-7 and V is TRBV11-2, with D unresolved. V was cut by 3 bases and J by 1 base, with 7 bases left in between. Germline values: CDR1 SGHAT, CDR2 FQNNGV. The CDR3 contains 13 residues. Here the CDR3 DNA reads TGTGCCAGCAGCTTGGGCTTTTCCTACGAGCAGTACTTC. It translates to CASSLGFSYEQYF.

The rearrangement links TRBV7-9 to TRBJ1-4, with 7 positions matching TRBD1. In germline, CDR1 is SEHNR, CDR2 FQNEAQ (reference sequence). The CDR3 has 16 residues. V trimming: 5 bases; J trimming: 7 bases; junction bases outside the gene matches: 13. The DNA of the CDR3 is TGTGCCAGCAGCCAAGATATCGACAGGGTGGGTGAAAAACTGTTTTTT. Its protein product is CASSQDIDRVGEKLFF.